This T cell receptor beta chain originates from a study of blood T cell repertoires in COVID-19. Study as a whole: There were acute and convalescent COVID-19 samples, and they came from the United States, Italy and Spain. T cells, B-cell-depleted T cells, or PBMCs supplied cDNA or gDNA.

Original analysis: By means of reference gene primer amplification, nucleated cell counts were estimated. Profiling relied on immunoSEQ multiplex PCR, and the TCRdb table lists in-frame clones only, not all of them. V, J and clone size reflect that table, while D and trimming were determined from the DNA. The sample includes some 150,000 clones, roughly 76% seen only once; the top ten take 7% to 9%. Germline trimming cut 0 bases from V and 0 bases from J; bases unmatched to any gene: 6. The CDR3 spans 17 residues. CDR1 GTSNPN and CDR2 SVGIG come from the germline V gene (reference sequence). The gene calls are TRBV30 and TRBJ1-1, with TRBD1 matching 11 bases. The TCR was taken from a human donor with acute or convalescent COVID-19. The donor label of this sample is uncertain. Sequences were obtained from peripheral blood. The CDR3 here is CAWSVWDRGRVNTEAFF. The CDR3 DNA follows: TGTGCCTGGAGTGTCTGGGACAGGGGGAGGGTGAACACTGAAGCTTTCTTT.